These 14 T cell receptor beta chains were sequenced from one sample in a study of cytomegalovirus exposure and HLA in healthy donors. Primers: 60 Vbeta forward and 13 Jbeta reverse. The table came from immunoSEQ multiplex PCR; TCRdb's copy has only in-frame clones and leaves some out. The sample carries roughly 200,000 clones, about 86% recorded once. The sequenced sample was PBMCs. These receptors originate from a middle-aged man in good health and CMV-seropositive.

This clone was observed a handful of times. This rearrangement joins TRBV9 to TRBJ2-7; D gene ambiguous. The CDR3 length is 16 residues. CDR1 and CDR2 from the germline V gene are SGDLS and YYNGEE. V was clipped by 4 bases and J by 1 base, with 18 bases between them. Here the CDR3 DNA reads TGTGCCAGCAGCCCAGACTCACGGAGCATATCCTACGAGCAGTACTTC. Translated: CASSPDSRSISYEQYF.

CDR3 sequence (DNA): TGTGCCAGCAGCCCACCCTGGGGGGGCTCCTACGAGCAGTACTTC. Its protein product is CASSPPWGGSYEQYF. V gene TRBV9 combines with J gene TRBJ2-7, with 7 bases matching TRBD2. Germline values: CDR1 SGDLS, CDR2 YYNGEE. This CDR3 comprises 15 residues. The ends lost 4 bases at V and 0 bases at J; junction bases unmatched: 7.

This chain connects TRBV19 to TRBJ2-3, with a weak D call TRBD1 (6 bases). The CDR3 runs 13 residues. Per germline, CDR1 LNHDA and CDR2 SQIVND (reference sequence). Between the trimmed V and J ends, which lost 4 bases and 8 bases, there was a span of 13 bases. CDR3 sequence (DNA): TGTGCCAGTAGTACAGGGGACCGGGTTACGCAGTATTTT. Encoded protein: CASSTGDRVTQYF.

The V and J genes are TRBV5-1 and TRBJ1-5; D gene unclear. Trimming removed 1 base at V and 3 bases at J, with 14 bases between. CDR3 length equals 16 residues. Germline CDR1 is SGHRS and CDR2 is YFSETQ. The CDR3 DNA reads TGCGCCAGCAGCTTGCTTTTCAGATACATCAATCAGCCCCAGCATTTT. This translates into CASSLLFRYINQPQHF.

V usage is TRBV27 and J usage is TRBJ2-2, with 7 positions matching TRBD1. Germline trimming cut 6 bases from V and 1 base from J; bases unmatched to any gene: 5. CDR1 and CDR2 (germline): MNHEY, SMNVEV (reference sequence). The CDR3 length is 15 residues. CDR3 sequence: CASRTWDRNTGELFF. The CDR3 nucleotides read TGTGCCAGCAGAACCTGGGACAGGAACACCGGGGAGCTGTTTTTT.

The rearrangement joins TRBV7-2 to TRBJ1-1; no clear D gene. This CDR3 is built from 12 residues. Germline V gene sequence: CDR1 SGHTA, CDR2 FQGNSA. The V end was cut by 3 bases, the J end by 6 bases, with 8 bases between. The CDR3 loop reads CASSFDTPEAFF. CDR3 nucleotide sequence: TGTGCCAGCAGCTTCGACACCCCTGAAGCTTTCTTT.

The gene calls are TRBV29-1 and TRBJ1-5; 7 positions match TRBD1. Germline assignment: CDR1 SQVTM and CDR2 ANQGSEA. After removal of 6 bases from V and 4 bases from J, the junction contained 3 bases not matched to a gene. CDR3 size: 12 residues. The CDR3 DNA sequence: TGCAGCGTCGGGACAGCTAATCAGCCCCAGCATTTT. Protein: CSVGTANQPQHF.

The V gene is TRBV19, the J gene TRBJ1-1, with a tentative D call TRBD1 (5 bases). The CDR3 loop spans 13 amino acids. Germline values: CDR1 LNHDA, CDR2 SQIVND (reference sequence). Trimming left V 6 bases short and J 5 bases short, with 13 bases between. CDR3 sequence: CASRETVLTEAFF. In DNA, the CDR3 is TGTGCCAGTAGAGAGACAGTTTTAACTGAAGCTTTCTTT.

Written as DNA, the CDR3 is TGTGCCTGGAGGGCGCTTAGCGATGAGCAGTTCTTC. It yields the protein CAWRALSDEQFF. V is TRBV30 and J is TRBJ2-1; D may be TRBD2 (5 bases). This CDR3 has 12 residues. Germline-derived CDR1 and CDR2 are GTSNPN and SVGIG (reference sequence). Trimming removed 3 bases at V and 8 bases at J, with 11 bases between.

The chain carries TRBV6-5 and TRBJ2-7; a possible D gene is TRBD2 (5 bases). This CDR3 contains 15 residues. V lost 5 bases to trimming and J lost 3 bases, with 17 bases between them. Germline loops: CDR1 MNHEY, CDR2 SVGAGI. CDR3 loop: CASSLTRMAGYEQYF. The CDR3 coding sequence is TGTGCCAGCAGTCTTACTCGGATGGCGGGCTACGAGCAGTACTTC.

This clone showed up just a few times. The chain joins TRBV7-9 to TRBJ2-7; possible D gene TRBD2, 5 bases. From germline, CDR1 is SEHNR and CDR2 FQNEAQ (reference sequence). Trimming removed 4 bases from V and 7 bases from J, with 11 bases in between. There are 12 residues in the CDR3. Here the CDR3 reads CASSSAGKEQYF. In nucleotides, the CDR3 is TGTGCCAGCAGCTCTGCCGGGAAGGAGCAGTACTTC.

This clone was detected once. The chain has TRBV10-2 and TRBJ2-7, with TRBD1 identical over 10 bases. The CDR3 totals 14 residues. V shed 6 bases, J shed 5 bases, and the junction held 7 bases outside the gene matches. Germline-derived CDR1 and CDR2 are WSHSY and SAAADI. The CDR3 coding sequence is TGCGCCAGCAGCGGGGGGGGACAGGGGAACGAGCAGTACTTC. Its translation is CASSGGGQGNEQYF.

The chain employs TRBV15 and TRBJ1-2; D gene unclear. This CDR3 is 17 amino acids long. Deletions cut 3 bases from V and 0 bases from J, with 17 bases between. Germline V gene data show CDR1 as LNHNV and CDR2 as YYDKDF (reference sequence). The CDR3 DNA reads TGTGCCACCAGCAGCCATAATGTCAGGTCCTCTAACTATGGCTACACCTTC. Translation gives CATSSHNVRSSNYGYTF.

The chain links TRBV27 to TRBJ2-1, with 10 bases aligning to TRBD2. The CDR3 length is 19 residues. Germline V gene sequence: CDR1 MNHEY, CDR2 SMNVEV (reference sequence). Trimming removed 7 bases from V and 6 bases from J; junction bases left unmatched: 21. CDR3 DNA sequence: TGTGCCAGCACCTCGCCGGAACTAGCGGGATTCAGGGTGGGCAATGAGCAGTTCTTC. Its protein is CASTSPELAGFRVGNEQFF.